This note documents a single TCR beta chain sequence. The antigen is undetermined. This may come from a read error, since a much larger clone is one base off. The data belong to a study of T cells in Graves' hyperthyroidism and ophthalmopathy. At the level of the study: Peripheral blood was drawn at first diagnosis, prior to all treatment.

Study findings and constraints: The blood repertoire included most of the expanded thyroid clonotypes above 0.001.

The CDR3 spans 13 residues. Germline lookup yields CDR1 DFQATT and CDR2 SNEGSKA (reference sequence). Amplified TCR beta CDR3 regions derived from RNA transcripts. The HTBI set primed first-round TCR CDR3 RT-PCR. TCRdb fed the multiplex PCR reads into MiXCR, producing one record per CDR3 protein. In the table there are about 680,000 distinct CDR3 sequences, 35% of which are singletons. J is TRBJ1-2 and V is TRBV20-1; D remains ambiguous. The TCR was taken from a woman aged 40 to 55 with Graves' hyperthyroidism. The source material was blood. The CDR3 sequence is CSARGSRWHGCTF. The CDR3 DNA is TGCAGTGCTAGGGGGTCCAGATGGCACGGCTGCACCTTC.